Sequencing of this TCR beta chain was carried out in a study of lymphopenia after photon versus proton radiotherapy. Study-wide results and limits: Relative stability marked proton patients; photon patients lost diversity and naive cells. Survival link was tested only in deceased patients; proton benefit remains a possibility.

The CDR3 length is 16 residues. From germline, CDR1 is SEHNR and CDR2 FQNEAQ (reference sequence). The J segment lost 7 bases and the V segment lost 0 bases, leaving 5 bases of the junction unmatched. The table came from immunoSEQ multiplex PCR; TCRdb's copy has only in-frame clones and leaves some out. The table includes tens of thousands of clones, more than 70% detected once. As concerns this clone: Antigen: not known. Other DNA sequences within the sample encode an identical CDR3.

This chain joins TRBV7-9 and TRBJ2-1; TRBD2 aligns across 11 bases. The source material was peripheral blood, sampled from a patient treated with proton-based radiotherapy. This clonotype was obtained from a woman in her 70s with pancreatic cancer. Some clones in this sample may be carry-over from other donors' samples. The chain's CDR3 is CASSLAPLAGGNEQFF. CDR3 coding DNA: TGTGCCAGCAGCTTAGCGCCCCTAGCGGGAGGAAATGAGCAGTTCTTC.